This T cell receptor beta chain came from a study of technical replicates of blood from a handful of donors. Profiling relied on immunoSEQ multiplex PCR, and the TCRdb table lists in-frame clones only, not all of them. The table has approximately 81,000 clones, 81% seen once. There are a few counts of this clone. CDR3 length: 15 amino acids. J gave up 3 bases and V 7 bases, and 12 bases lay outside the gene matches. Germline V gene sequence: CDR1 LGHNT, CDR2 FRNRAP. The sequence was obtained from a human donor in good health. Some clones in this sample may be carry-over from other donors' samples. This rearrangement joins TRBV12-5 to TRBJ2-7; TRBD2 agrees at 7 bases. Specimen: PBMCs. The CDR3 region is CASAERLASIYEQYF. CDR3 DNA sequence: TGTGCTAGTGCTGAACGACTAGCCTCGATCTACGAGCAGTACTTC.